This T cell receptor (beta chain) is from a study of identical twins. Findings and limits, study-wide: Among beta out-of-frame sequences, excess sharing between twins appeared weaker. Cord blood beta clonotypes that were abundant carried fewer insertions, and memory repertoires showed no such trend. Analyses based on zero insertions could be partly confounded by invariant MAIT and iNKT cells.

In the case of this clonotype: Its target is unknown.

TCRdb called the 5' RACE reads again in MiXCR, with one record for every CDR3 protein. The sample includes around 490,000 distinct CDR3 sequences, 20% to 25% seen only once; the top ten take approximately 0.52%. This sample was also put to use in a study of yellow fever vaccine responses in identical twins.

The TCR originated in a woman between 18 and 29 years old in good health. The source material was CD4+ T cells sorted from blood.

CDR3 amino acids: CATSESPGQGRTEAFF. CDR3 bases: TGTGCCACCAGTGAATCTCCGGGACAGGGTAGGACTGAAGCTTTCTTT. The V call is TRBV24-1, the J call TRBJ1-1, with 9 nucleotides matching TRBD1. Germline values: CDR1 KGHDR, CDR2 SFDVKD. The CDR3 length is 16 residues. Unmatched junction bases numbered 10, after V lost 4 bases and J lost 5 bases.